The 30 T cell receptor beta chains below were found in one sample sequenced in a study of blood T cell repertoires in COVID-19. Sequencing was performed with immunoSEQ multiplex PCR; in TCRdb, only in-frame clones are kept and a portion is missing. The sample has 130,000 to 150,000 clones, around 85% seen once. The sequenced sample consisted of peripheral blood. Receptor source: a woman aged 55-69 years with COVID-19, enrolled during active disease.

About this clone itself: Within the sample, other DNA sequences also encode this same CDR3. The chain combines TRBV10-1 with TRBJ1-1, with 9 bases aligning to TRBD1. The CDR3 has 13 amino acids. CDR1 and CDR2 from the germline V gene are WNHNN and SYGVQD (reference sequence). Trimming at V came to 5 bases and at J to 4 bases, leaving 2 bases not matched to a gene. CDR3 residues: CASSRDRVTEAFF. Written as DNA, the CDR3 is TGCGCCAGCAGTAGGGACAGGGTCACTGAAGCTTTCTTT.

The DNA of the CDR3 is TGCGCCAGCAGCTTGGTGGCGACAGAAGGGACAGATACGCAGTATTTT. Its protein product is CASSLVATEGTDTQYF. The chain combines TRBV5-1 with TRBJ2-3; tentative D call: TRBD1 (5 bases). With 0 bases removed from V and 3 bases from J, the gap between germline ends came to 14 bases. The CDR3 runs to 16 residues. Per germline, CDR1 SGHRS and CDR2 YFSETQ.

The chain couples TRBV3-1 (or the pseudogene TRBV3-2) to TRBJ2-1, with 9 bases fitting TRBD2. Germline CDR1 LGHDT, CDR2 YNNKEL (reference sequence). The CDR3 is made up of 14 amino acids. Germline trimming cut 4 bases from V and 8 bases from J; bases unmatched to any gene: 6. The CDR3 sequence is CASSLPGLADEQFF. In DNA, the CDR3 is TGTGCCAGCAGCCTGCCGGGACTAGCCGATGAGCAGTTCTTC.

The genes are TRBV13 and TRBJ2-7; tentative D call: TRBD2 (6 bases). Trimming stripped 5 bases from V and 5 bases from J, with 16 bases between. The CDR3 is 14 residues long. Germline-derived CDR1 and CDR2 are PRHDT and FYEKMQ (reference sequence). The CDR3 loop reads CASSLGGYTDEQYF. The CDR3 bases are TGTGCCAGCAGCCTCGGAGGGTATACCGACGAGCAGTACTTC.

This sequence joins TRBV3-1 (or the pseudogene TRBV3-2) and TRBJ2-2, with 9 positions matching TRBD1. Per the germline V gene, CDR1 is LGHDT and CDR2 is YNNKEL (reference sequence). V was clipped by 1 base and J by 3 bases; unmatched bases: 3. This CDR3 has 16 residues. The CDR3 loop reads CASSQGTGVDTGELFF. CDR3 bases: TGTGCCAGCAGCCAAGGGACAGGGGTGGACACCGGGGAGCTGTTTTTT.

This clone was found a few times. This chain joins TRBV6-2 or TRBV6-3 and TRBJ1-4, with D uncertain. The V gene's germline CDR1 is MNHEY and CDR2 SVGEGT. Trimming pared 2 bases from V and 5 bases from J, leaving 9 bases between. The CDR3 extends over 14 amino acids. The CDR3 here is CASSYHGENEKLFF. The CDR3 DNA follows: TGTGCCAGCAGTTACCACGGTGAGAATGAAAAACTGTTTTTT.

The rearrangement uses TRBV11-2 and TRBJ1-1, with a tentative D call TRBD1 (5 bases). The CDR3 is made up of 15 amino acids. The germline CDR1 and CDR2 sequences are SGHAT and FQNNGV. V was cut by 5 bases and J by 8 bases, with 21 bases left in between. Here the CDR3 reads CASSPPGSGALEAFF. The CDR3 DNA is TGTGCCAGCAGCCCACCTGGATCTGGGGCCTTGGAAGCTTTCTTT.

The chain uses TRBV7-8 and TRBJ1-2; 10 bases map to TRBD1. The germline V gene encodes CDR1 SGHVS and CDR2 FQNEAQ. The CDR3 sequence is 16 residues long. V shed 5 bases, J shed 4 bases, and the junction held 10 bases outside the gene matches. The CDR3 loop reads CASSPDKRTGGYGYTF. The CDR3 nucleotides read TGTGCCAGCAGCCCTGATAAAAGGACAGGGGGCTATGGCTACACCTTC. The whole variable domain, remainder taken from reference TRBV7-8 and TRBJ1-2, is GAGVSQSPRYKVAKRGQDVALRCDPISGHVSLFWYQQALGQGPEFLTYFQNEAQLDKSGLPSDRFFAERPEGSVSTLKIQRTQQEDSAVYLCASSPDKRTGGYGYTFGSGTRLTVV.

J is TRBJ2-7 and V is TRBV5-4; weak D call: TRBD1 (7 bases). CDR1 is SGHNT, CDR2 YYREEE, per germline (reference sequence). Trimming left V 4 bases short and J 1 base short, with 21 bases between. The CDR3 runs to 17 residues. The CDR3 is CASSPGVVSTGSYEQYF. The CDR3 region has the DNA TGTGCCAGCAGCCCGGGGGTAGTTTCGACAGGGTCCTACGAGCAGTACTTC.

This rearrangement joins TRBV12-3 or TRBV12-4 to TRBJ2-7, with D possibly matching TRBD1 (5 bases). V shed 6 bases and J shed 3 bases, with 12 bases lying between them. The CDR3 extends over 13 amino acids. The CDR3 DNA follows: TGTGCCAGCAGCCAGGGTTCCTACTACGAGCAGTACTTC. Amino acids: CASSQGSYYEQYF.

The CDR3 loop is CASSPWGGNSPLHF. CDR3 nucleotides: TGTGCCAGCAGCCCGTGGGGGGGCAATTCACCCCTCCACTTT. This sequence joins TRBV7-2 and TRBJ1-6; maybe TRBD1 (6 bases). This CDR3 comprises 14 residues. The germline V gene has CDR1 SGHTA and CDR2 FQGNSA. Trimming removed 5 bases at V and 7 bases at J, with 12 bases between.

The rearrangement links TRBV5-4 to TRBJ2-2, with a weak D call TRBD2 (6 bases). The CDR3 spans 14 residues. V was cut by 5 bases and J by 1 base, with 9 bases left in between. Germline V gene lookup returns CDR1 SGHNT and CDR2 YYREEE (reference sequence). DNA of the CDR3: TGTGCCAGCAGGATGGGGGGGAACACCGGGGAGCTGTTTTTT. Translation: CASRMGGNTGELFF.

This clone has just one count. Written as DNA, the CDR3 is TGTGCCAGCAGCCCCCTAGCGGGGAGGGGAGAGACCCAGTACTTC. Its translation: CASSPLAGRGETQYF. This chain connects TRBV14 to TRBJ2-5, with 9 bases identical to TRBD2. Per the germline V gene, CDR1 is SGHDN and CDR2 is FVKESK. Trimming removed 4 bases from V and 4 bases from J; junction bases left unmatched: 7. This CDR3 comprises 15 residues.

DNA for the CDR3: TGCGCCAGCAGCTTGGAGCCGGGTAACACTGAAGCTTTCTTT. This gives the protein CASSLEPGNTEAFF. The chain links TRBV5-1 to TRBJ1-1; D is ambiguous. The V gene's germline CDR1 is SGHRS and CDR2 YFSETQ. Trimming stripped 0 bases from V and 2 bases from J, with 8 bases between. The CDR3 is made up of 14 amino acids. Combining the CDR3 with reference TRBV5-1 and TRBJ1-1 gives the whole variable domain KAGVTQTPRYLIKTRGQQVTLSCSPISGHRSVSWYQQTPGQGLQFLFEYFSETQRNKGNFPGRFSGRQFSNSRSEMNVSTLELGDSALYLCASSLEPGNTEAFFGQGTRLTVV.

This chain connects TRBV5-5 to TRBJ1-6; perhaps TRBD1 as D (6 bases). CDR3 length equals 16 residues. Trimming shortened V by 2 bases and J by 5 bases, and 14 bases separated the two germline ends. Per germline, CDR1 SGHKS and CDR2 YYEKEE (reference sequence). The CDR3 region has the DNA TGTGCCAGCAGCTTCCCGCCACAGGGACATAATTCACCCCTCCACTTT. Translated: CASSFPPQGHNSPLHF. Full variable domain (outside the CDR3, taken from reference TRBV5-5 and TRBJ1-6): DAGVTQSPTHLIKTRGQQVTLRCSPISGHKSVSWYQQVLGQGPQFIFQYYEKEERGRGNFPDRFSARQFPNYSSELNVNALLLGDSALYLCASSFPPQGHNSPLHFGNGTRLTVT.

The genes are TRBV19 and TRBJ1-1, with a weak D call TRBD1 (5 bases). Germline-derived CDR1 and CDR2 are LNHDA and SQIVND (reference sequence). V lost 7 bases to trimming and J lost 0 bases, with 15 bases between them. The CDR3 sequence is 15 residues long. The CDR3 coding sequence is TGTGCCAGTACCGAACTGACAGACTTGAACACTGAAGCTTTCTTT. This codes for CASTELTDLNTEAFF.

This clone turned up a few times. J is TRBJ1-2 and V is TRBV2; 8 bases fit TRBD1. The germline V gene encodes CDR1 SNHLY and CDR2 FYNNEI. V shed 4 bases and J 7 bases; nucleotides not matched to a gene: 5. The CDR3 is 13 residues long. The CDR3 loop reads CASSVTGVTGYTF. CDR3 DNA: TGTGCCAGCAGTGTGACAGGGGTTACTGGCTACACCTTC.

V usage is TRBV11-2 and J usage is TRBJ2-1; TRBD2 matches 8 bases. The V gene end was trimmed by 4 bases and the J gene end by 7 bases; junction bases not matched to a gene: 18. There are 18 residues in the CDR3. Germline loops: CDR1 SGHAT, CDR2 FQNNGV. The CDR3 protein is CASSSPGVAGTRYNEQFF. The CDR3 DNA reads as TGTGCCAGCAGCTCACCCGGAGTAGCGGGGACCCGTTATAATGAGCAGTTCTTC.

The chain links TRBV19 to TRBJ1-2; 8 bases agree with TRBD1. J gave up 3 bases and V 4 bases, and 7 bases lay outside the gene matches. The CDR3 totals 15 residues. Germline CDR1 and CDR2: LNHDA and SQIVND (reference sequence). For the CDR3, the DNA is TGTGCCAGTAGTACCGGACAGGGAGTTTACTATGGCTACACCTTC. Translation gives CASSTGQGVYYGYTF. Filled out from reference TRBV19 and TRBJ1-2, the complete variable domain reads DGGITQSPKYLFRKEGQNVTLSCEQNLNHDAMYWYRQDPGQGLRLIYYSQIVNDFQKGDIAEGYSVSREKKESFPLTVTSAQKNPTAFYLCASSTGQGVYYGYTFGSGTRLTVV.

The chain employs TRBV12-5 and TRBJ2-7; D is perhaps TRBD2 (6 bases). The CDR3 is 16 amino acids. Trimming took 5 bases from V and 2 from J, leaving 19 bases between them. Germline V gene lookup returns CDR1 LGHNT and CDR2 FRNRAP. The CDR3 bases are TGTGCTAGTGGTCCCCTTTCGGAGGGGTTGACCTACGAGCAGTACTTC. Its translation: CASGPLSEGLTYEQYF. Supplemented by reference TRBV12-5 and TRBJ2-7, the full variable domain reads DARVTQTPRHKVTEMGQEVTMRCQPILGHNTVFWYRQTMMQGLELLAYFRNRAPLDDSGMPKDRFSAEMPDATLATLKIQPSEPRDSAVYFCASGPLSEGLTYEQYFGPGTRLTVT.

This rearrangement joins TRBV2 to TRBJ1-1; TRBD1 matches at 8 bases. The CDR3 extends over 14 amino acids. CDR1 is SNHLY, CDR2 FYNNEI, per germline. With V trimmed by 8 bases and J by 1 base, 6 bases remained unmatched. Written as DNA, the CDR3 is TGTGCCAGCGGGGGGGGGACAGGGAACACTGAAGCTTTCTTT. Its translation is CASGGGTGNTEAFF.

The chain employs TRBV18 and TRBJ2-1, with no clear D. Germline-derived CDR1 and CDR2 are KGHSH and LQKENI. Trimming removed 1 base from V and 3 bases from J, with 7 bases in between. The CDR3 sequence is 14 residues long. CDR3 amino acids: CASSPREYYNEQFF. DNA for the CDR3: TGTGCCAGCTCACCACGCGAGTACTACAATGAGCAGTTCTTC.

This clone occurred once. The gene calls are TRBV7-9 and TRBJ2-7; 8 bases are a match to TRBD1. Germline V gene data show CDR1 as SEHNR and CDR2 as FQNEAQ (reference sequence). J gave up 3 bases and V 3 bases, and 7 bases lay outside the gene matches. The CDR3 has 15 amino acids. In DNA, the CDR3 is TGTGCCAGCAGCTTTCGGCAGGGGGCGAACTACGAGCAGTACTTC. Translated, it gives CASSFRQGANYEQYF. Full variable domain (remainder filled in from reference TRBV7-9 and TRBJ2-7): DTGVSQNPRHKITKRGQNVTFRCDPISEHNRLYWYRQTLGQGPEFLTYFQNEAQLEKSRLLSDRFSAERPKGSFSTLEIQRTEQGDSAMYLCASSFRQGANYEQYFGPGTRLTVT.

The genes are TRBV2 and TRBJ1-5; possibly TRBD1 for D (5 bases). CDR1 is SNHLY and CDR2 is FYNNEI in the germline V gene. The CDR3 has 13 amino acids. V gave up 7 bases and J gave up 4 bases, with 11 bases separating them. The CDR3 DNA is TGTGCCAGCATTGGGGGGGAGAATCAGCCCCAGCATTTT. This encodes CASIGGENQPQHF.

The chain combines TRBV27 with TRBJ2-1; 9 bases agree with TRBD2. Germline V gene lookup returns CDR1 MNHEY and CDR2 SMNVEV (reference sequence). The CDR3 contains 17 residues. Trimming cost V 3 bases and J 8 bases; bases outside gene matches: 14. CDR3 DNA: TGTGCCAGCAGTTTTAGTTCGCGGGGGGGCTTTATCGATGAGCAGTTCTTC. This gives the protein CASSFSSRGGFIDEQFF.

The V and J genes are TRBV19 and TRBJ1-5, with D possibly TRBD1 on 6 matching bases. This CDR3 spans 16 amino acids. The germline V gene encodes CDR1 LNHDA and CDR2 SQIVND (reference sequence). Trimming stripped 5 bases from V and 7 bases from J, with 21 bases between. This CDR3 reads CASSEKGTGIRQPQHF. The CDR3, as DNA: TGTGCCAGTAGTGAAAAAGGAACAGGGATAAGGCAGCCCCAGCATTTT.

V usage is TRBV19 and J usage is TRBJ1-3; no reliable D call. Deletions cut 4 bases from V and 0 bases from J, with 16 bases between. This CDR3 comprises 17 residues. The germline gives CDR1 LNHDA, CDR2 SQIVND (reference sequence). The CDR3 DNA sequence: TGTGCCAGTAGTACGGCCCGGATGGGGAGCTCTGGAAACACCATATATTTT. This sequence encodes CASSTARMGSSGNTIYF.

The rearrangement links TRBV11-3 to TRBJ1-1; 7 nucleotides match TRBD1. There are 13 residues in the CDR3. The germline gives CDR1 SGHNT, CDR2 YENEEA. The V and J ends lost 5 bases and 3 bases, in that order; junction bases with no gene match: 3. CDR3 loop: CASSPGTDTEAFF. CDR3 DNA sequence: TGTGCCAGCAGCCCCGGGACAGACACTGAAGCTTTCTTT.

The chain carries TRBV7-3 and TRBJ2-2; TRBD2 matches at 13 bases. There are 17 residues in the CDR3. V shed 5 bases, J shed 3 bases, and the junction held 6 bases outside the gene matches. In germline, CDR1 is SGHTA, CDR2 FQGTGA. The CDR3 DNA follows: TGTGCCAGCAGCCCGAGGGGACTAGCGGGGCACACCGGGGAGCTGTTTTTT. Residues: CASSPRGLAGHTGELFF.

This chain joins TRBV6-5 and TRBJ1-6, with a possible D match to TRBD1 (5 bases). V gave up 8 bases and J gave up 3 bases, with 11 bases separating them. This CDR3 spans 14 amino acids. Germline CDR1 is MNHEY and CDR2 is SVGAGI. The CDR3 nucleotides read TGTGCCAGCGCCCTCGACAGCTATAATTCACCCCTCCACTTT. Its translation is CASALDSYNSPLHF.